One and the same sample provided the 6 T cell receptor beta chains below, sequenced in a study of T cells in Graves' hyperthyroidism and ophthalmopathy. Amplification targeted TCR beta CDR3 regions from RNA transcripts. An initial round of RT-PCR targeting the TCR CDR3 relied on the HTBI primer set. In TCRdb, the multiplex PCR reads were re-called with MiXCR into one record per CDR3 protein. This sample has about 580,000 distinct CDR3 sequences; 40% to 55% occur once, and the top ten carry roughly 8.2%. Sequencing was performed on peripheral blood or thyroid tissue (not recorded which). Every receptor here comes from a woman between 18 and 29 years old with Graves' hyperthyroidism.

The chain is built from TRBV6-2 or TRBV6-3 and TRBJ2-2; 7 nucleotides agree with TRBD2. V lost 2 bases, J lost 4 bases, and 4 bases stayed unmatched. CDR1 and CDR2 from the germline V gene are MNHEY and SVGEGT. The CDR3 has 15 amino acids. CDR3 coding DNA: TGTGCCAGCAGTTACGGACTAGGTGGCACCGGGGAGCTGTTTTTT. Its translation is CASSYGLGGTGELFF.

This clonotype was found once. This chain connects TRBV29-1 to TRBJ1-1, with 8 nucleotides matching TRBD1. The CDR3 is 12 residues long. The germline V gene has CDR1 SQVTM and CDR2 ANQGSEA. Unmatched junction bases numbered 13, after V lost 8 bases and J lost 11 bases. CDR3 sequence: CSLAGQGFDAFF. For the CDR3, the DNA is TGCAGCTTAGCAGGACAGGGCTTTGACGCTTTCTTT.

This clonotype was seen just once. This may arise from a read error, as a much more abundant clone is one base away. Given the absence of the conserved phenylalanine or tryptophan at the CDR3 end, a read error is likely. This sequence joins TRBV11-2 and TRBJ1-3, with D uncertain. The CDR3 covers 18 residues. The germline V and J ends were trimmed by 1 base and 2 bases, with 18 bases remaining between them. Germline CDR1 reads SGHAT; CDR2 reads FQNNGV. The CDR3 is CASSLAFRRPPPGNTIYS. CDR3 in DNA: TGTGCCAGCAGCTTAGCCTTCCGGCGGCCGCCACCTGGAAACACCATATATTCT.

This clonotype was observed a handful of times. This rearrangement joins TRBV2 to TRBJ2-3; 9 bases align to TRBD1. The CDR3 is made up of 16 amino acids. Germline V lookup: CDR1 SNHLY, CDR2 FYNNEI. With V trimmed by 6 bases and J by 2 bases, 9 bases remained unmatched. The CDR3, as DNA: TGTGCCAGCAGCGGGACAGGGTCGCCCCTCACAGATACGCAGTATTTT. This codes for CASSGTGSPLTDTQYF.

This clonotype was recorded a few times. This chain connects TRBV4-2 to TRBJ1-4; the match to TRBD1 covers 8 bases. The germline CDR1 and CDR2 sequences are LGHNA and YNFKEQ. Unmatched junction bases numbered 12, after V lost 7 bases and J lost 5 bases. This CDR3 region has 16 residues. The CDR3 DNA follows: TGTGCCAGCACCCCTTTGGGGGACAGGATAAATGAAAAACTGTTTTTT. Translating it yields CASTPLGDRINEKLFF.

In its sample, this clonotype was seen many times. The chain recombines TRBV18 with TRBJ1-2; no definite D call. CDR3 size: 14 residues. V lost 3 bases and J 0 bases, leaving 8 bases between the germline ends. Germline loops: CDR1 KGHSH, CDR2 LQKENI. CDR3 coding DNA: TGTGCCAGCTCACCGAGAGCAACTAACTATGGCTACACCTTC. Translating gives CASSPRATNYGYTF.